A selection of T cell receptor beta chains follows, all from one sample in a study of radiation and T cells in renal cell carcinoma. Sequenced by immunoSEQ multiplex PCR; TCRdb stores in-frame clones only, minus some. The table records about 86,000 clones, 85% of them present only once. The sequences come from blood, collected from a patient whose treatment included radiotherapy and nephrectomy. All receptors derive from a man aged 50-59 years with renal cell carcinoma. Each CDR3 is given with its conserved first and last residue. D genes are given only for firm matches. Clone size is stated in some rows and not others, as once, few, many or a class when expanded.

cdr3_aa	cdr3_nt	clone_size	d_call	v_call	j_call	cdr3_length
CASSGLRGGAAIQYF	TGTGCCAGCAGTGGGCTAAGAGGGGGGGCGGCCATTCAGTACTTC	.	.	TRBV6-1	TRBJ2-4	15
CASRERTGATLQGTQYF	TGTGCCAGCAGGGAAAGGACAGGGGCGACTCTACAAGGGACCCAGTACTTC	few	TRBD1	TRBV6-1	TRBJ2-5	17
CASSPSGDRVYSPLHF	TGTGCCAGCTCACCATCGGGGGACAGAGTCTATTCACCCCTCCACTTT	.	TRBD1	TRBV18	TRBJ1-6	16
CASSLQGHTEAFF	TGTGCCAGCAGCTTACAGGGACACACTGAAGCTTTCTTT	.	.	TRBV11-2	TRBJ1-1	13
CAWSVRVLGQKINYGYTF	TGTGCCTGGAGTGTACGGGTTTTAGGACAGAAGATTAACTATGGCTACACCTTC	.	.	TRBV30	TRBJ1-2	18
CASSLGGRTEAFF	TGTGCCAGCAGCCTGGGAGGGAGGACTGAAGCTTTCTTT	.	.	TRBV27	TRBJ1-1	13
CASSQDSQGVFGQPQHF	TGTGCCAGCAGCCAAGATTCACAGGGGGTTTTCGGTCAGCCCCAGCATTTT	.	TRBD1	TRBV4-2	TRBJ1-5	17
CASSYGGWQYF	TGTGCCAGCAGTTACGGGGGGTGGCAGTACTTC	.	.	TRBV6-5	TRBJ2-7	11
CASSGVGTEEQYF	TGTGCCAGCAGTGGGGTAGGAACGGAGGAGCAGTACTTC	.	.	TRBV2	TRBJ2-7	13
CASSLGFGDHSYGYTF	TGCGCCAGCAGCTTGGGCTTTGGGGATCACTCTTATGGCTACACCTTC	.	.	TRBV5-1	TRBJ1-2	16
CSVARPNEQYF	TGCAGCGTTGCTCGTCCAAACGAGCAGTACTTC	.	.	TRBV29-1	TRBJ2-7	11
CASSRLDRGEDQPQHF	TGTGCCAGCAGCCGACTCGACAGGGGGGAGGATCAGCCCCAGCATTTT	.	TRBD1	TRBV6-6	TRBJ1-5	16
CASSFRGQVGYEQYF	TGTGCCAGCAGTTTCCGGGGACAGGTGGGATACGAGCAGTACTTC	.	TRBD1	TRBV27	TRBJ2-7	15
CASSFTGSHEKLFF	TGTGCCAGCAGTTTTACAGGGTCCCATGAAAAACTGTTTTTT	.	.	TRBV28	TRBJ1-4	14
CASSQDLLGPHTDTQYF	TGCGCCAGCAGCCAAGATCTCTTAGGACCACACACAGATACGCAGTATTTT	once	.	TRBV4-3	TRBJ2-3	17
CASTVHPTSGGDEQFF	TGTGCCAGCACCGTCCACCCGACTAGCGGGGGGGATGAGCAGTTCTTC	once	TRBD2	TRBV5-5	TRBJ2-1	16
CASSLRLDYEQYF	TGCGCCAGCAGCCTACGACTAGACTACGAGCAGTACTTC	.	.	TRBV4-1	TRBJ2-7	13
CASSPKTRSSQETQYF	TGTGCCAGCAGCCCGAAGACTAGATCCAGCCAAGAGACCCAGTACTTC	.	.	TRBV4-2	TRBJ2-5	16
CASSSSRAGENYEQYF	TGTGCCAGCAGTTCCTCCCGGGCAGGGGAAAACTACGAGCAGTACTTC	few	.	TRBV28	TRBJ2-7	16
CASSPRAGGFYGYTF	TGTGCCAGCTCACCACGGGCAGGGGGCTTTTATGGCTACACCTTC	.	TRBD1	TRBV18	TRBJ1-2	15
CASTPGPVNTEAFF	TGCGCCAGCACCCCGGGCCCGGTGAACACTGAAGCTTTCTTT	.	.	TRBV5-1	TRBJ1-1	14
CASSTNSPWTGGYEQYF	TGTGCCAGTAGTACCAATTCTCCTTGGACAGGGGGCTACGAGCAGTACTTC	few	TRBD1	TRBV19	TRBJ2-7	17
CATETGRFSGANVLTF	TGTGCGACGGAGACAGGGCGTTTCTCTGGGGCCAACGTCCTGACTTTC	.	TRBD1	TRBV5-4	TRBJ2-6	16
CAWSHPGLAGGPYNEQFF	TGTGCCTGGAGTCATCCCGGACTAGCGGGAGGCCCCTACAATGAGCAGTTCTTC	once	TRBD2	TRBV30	TRBJ2-1	18
CASSLTVEDPPREAFF	TGTGCCAGTAGCTTAACGGTGGAAGATCCGCCGCGGGAAGCTTTCTTT	.	.	TRBV19	TRBJ1-1	16
CASSHLTGEETQYF	TGTGCCAGCAGCCACCTAACAGGGGAGGAGACCCAGTACTTC	.	TRBD1	TRBV7-6	TRBJ2-5	14
CASSYNRTYSYNEQFF	TGTGCCAGCAGCTACAATCGGACCTACTCCTACAATGAGCAGTTCTTC	.	.	TRBV11-2	TRBJ2-1	16
CASSLNPGRRGNTIYF	TGTGCCAGCAGCTTGAATCCCGGGAGGCGAGGAAACACCATATATTTT	.	.	TRBV7-6	TRBJ1-3	16
CASNRGPQPQHF	TGTGCCAGCAACAGGGGGCCTCAGCCCCAGCATTTT	.	TRBD1	TRBV27	TRBJ1-5	12
CASSYGGSNTDTQYF	TGTGCCAGCAGTTACGGCGGGAGTAACACAGATACGCAGTATTTT	.	TRBD2	TRBV28	TRBJ2-3	15
CASSYVGSSYNEQFF	TGTGCCAGCAGTTACGTCGGGAGCTCCTACAATGAGCAGTTCTTC	.	.	TRBV6-5	TRBJ2-1	15
CAWSVPGAEDTQYF	TGTGCCTGGAGTGTACCCGGGGCCGAGGATACGCAGTATTTT	.	.	TRBV30	TRBJ2-3	14
CASSLEISYEQYF	TGTGCCAGCAGCTTAGAGATCTCCTACGAGCAGTACTTC	.	.	TRBV7-8	TRBJ2-7	13
CASSLVLLVGETQYF	TGTGCCAGCAGCTTAGTACTTCTCGTGGGAGAGACCCAGTACTTC	.	.	TRBV7-2	TRBJ2-5	15
CASSFDRGITEAFF	TGTGCCAGCAGCTTCGACAGGGGCATCACTGAAGCTTTCTTT	once	TRBD1	TRBV11-2	TRBJ1-1	14
CASSFLTENTEAFF	TGTGCCAGCAGCTTCCTGACAGAGAACACTGAAGCTTTCTTT	.	.	TRBV7-9	TRBJ1-1	14
CASRKKLDYGYTF	TGCGCCAGCAGGAAAAAACTTGACTATGGCTACACCTTC	.	.	TRBV10-1	TRBJ1-2	13
CSVRREGFLNTGELFF	TGCAGCGTTCGCAGGGAGGGGTTCCTGAACACCGGGGAGCTGTTTTTT	.	TRBD2	TRBV29-1	TRBJ2-2	16
CASSSFYEPNMAFF	TGTGCCAGCAGCTCCTTCTACGAGCCCAATATGGCGTTCTTC	.	.	TRBV11-3	TRBJ2-1	14
CASSMHGPPTGGGETQYF	TGTGCCAGTAGTATGCATGGACCCCCAACAGGGGGCGGTGAGACCCAGTACTTC	.	TRBD1	TRBV19	TRBJ2-5	18
CASSLGYSNQPQHF	TGCGCCAGCAGCTTGGGGTACAGCAATCAGCCCCAGCATTTT	.	.	TRBV5-1	TRBJ1-5	14
CAAEEGRGTDTQYF	TGTGCCGCCGAGGAGGGGCGAGGCACAGATACGCAGTATTTT	.	.	TRBV10-3	TRBJ2-3	14
CASKELQAASYGYTF	TGTGCCAGCAAGGAACTACAGGCAGCGAGCTATGGCTACACCTTC	.	.	TRBV28	TRBJ1-2	15
CSGSSTGGGGANVLTF	TGCAGCGGGAGTTCGACAGGGGGCGGGGGGGCCAACGTCCTGACTTTC	.	TRBD1	TRBV29-1	TRBJ2-6	16
CASSRGTSGALGAQYF	TGTGCCAGCAGTCGCGGCACTAGCGGTGCCCTAGGGGCGCAGTATTTT	once	TRBD2	TRBV5-4	TRBJ2-3	16
CASSLAGQPQHF	TGTGCCAGCAGCTTGGCCGGCCAGCCCCAGCATTTT	few	.	TRBV5-4	TRBJ1-5	12
CASSEMGPTNEKLFF	TGTGCCAGCAGTGAAATGGGGCCAACTAATGAAAAACTGTTTTTT	.	.	TRBV2	TRBJ1-4	15
CASSSGGRGAETQYF	TGTGCCAGCAGCTCGGGTGGGCGGGGGGCCGAGACCCAGTACTTC	.	TRBD2	TRBV5-4	TRBJ2-5	15